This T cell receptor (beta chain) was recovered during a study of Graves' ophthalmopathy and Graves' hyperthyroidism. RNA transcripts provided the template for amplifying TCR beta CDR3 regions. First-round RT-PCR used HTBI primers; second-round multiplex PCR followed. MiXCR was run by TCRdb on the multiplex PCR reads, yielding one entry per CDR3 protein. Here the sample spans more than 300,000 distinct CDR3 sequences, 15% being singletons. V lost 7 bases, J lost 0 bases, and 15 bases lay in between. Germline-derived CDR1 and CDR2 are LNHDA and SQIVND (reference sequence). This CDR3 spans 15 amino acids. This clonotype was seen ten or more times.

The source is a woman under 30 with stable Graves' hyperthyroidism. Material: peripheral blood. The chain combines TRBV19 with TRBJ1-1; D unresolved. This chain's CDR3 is CASNSGVSLNTEAFF. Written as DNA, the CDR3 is TGTGCCAGTAACTCTGGAGTGTCTTTGAACACTGAAGCTTTCTTT.